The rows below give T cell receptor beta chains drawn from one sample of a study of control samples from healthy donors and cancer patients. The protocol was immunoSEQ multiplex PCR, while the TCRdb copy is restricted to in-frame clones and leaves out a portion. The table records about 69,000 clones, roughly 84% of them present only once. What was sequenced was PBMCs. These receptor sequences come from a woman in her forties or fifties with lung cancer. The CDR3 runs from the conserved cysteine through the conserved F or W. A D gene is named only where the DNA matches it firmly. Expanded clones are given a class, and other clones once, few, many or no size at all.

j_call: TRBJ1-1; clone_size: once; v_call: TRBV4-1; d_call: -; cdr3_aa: CASSQDGGRTTEAFF
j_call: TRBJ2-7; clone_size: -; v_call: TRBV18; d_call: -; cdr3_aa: CASSPRDGNEQYF
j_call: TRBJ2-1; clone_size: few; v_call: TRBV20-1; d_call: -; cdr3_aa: CSASWGSEQFF
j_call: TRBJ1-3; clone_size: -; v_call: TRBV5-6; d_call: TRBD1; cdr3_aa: CASSLWTGVGNTIYF
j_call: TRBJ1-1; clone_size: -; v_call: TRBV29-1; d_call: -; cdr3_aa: CSVEQLDTEAFF
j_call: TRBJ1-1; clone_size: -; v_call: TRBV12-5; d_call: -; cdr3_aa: CASGDELEAFF
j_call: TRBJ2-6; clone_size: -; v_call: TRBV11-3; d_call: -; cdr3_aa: CASSRDGDSGANVLTF
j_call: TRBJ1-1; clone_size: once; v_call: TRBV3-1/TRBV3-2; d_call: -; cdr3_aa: CASSGDTEAFF
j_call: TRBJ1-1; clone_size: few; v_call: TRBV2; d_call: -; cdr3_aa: CASPDTLNTEAFF
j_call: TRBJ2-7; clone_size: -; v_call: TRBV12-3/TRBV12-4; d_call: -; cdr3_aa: CASSGTTYEQYF
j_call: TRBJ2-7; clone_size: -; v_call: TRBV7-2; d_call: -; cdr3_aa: CASSYLTGLSYEQYF
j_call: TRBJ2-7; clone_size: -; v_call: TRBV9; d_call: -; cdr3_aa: CASSALGIGEQYF
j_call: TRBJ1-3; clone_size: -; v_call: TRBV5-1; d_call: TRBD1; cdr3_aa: CASSLEAGGGNTIYF
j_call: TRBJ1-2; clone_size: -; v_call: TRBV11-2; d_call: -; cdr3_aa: CASSRTRDGAYGYTF
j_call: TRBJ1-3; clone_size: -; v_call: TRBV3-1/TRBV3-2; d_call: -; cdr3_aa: CASSQTGASGNTIYF
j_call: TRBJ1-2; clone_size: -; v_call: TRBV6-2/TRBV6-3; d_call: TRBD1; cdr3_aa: CASSYGRGTGYTF
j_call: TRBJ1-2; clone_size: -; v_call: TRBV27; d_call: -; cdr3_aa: CASSLGAAYGYTF
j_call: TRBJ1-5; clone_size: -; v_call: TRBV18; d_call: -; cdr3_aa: CASSSGEGMSNQPQHF
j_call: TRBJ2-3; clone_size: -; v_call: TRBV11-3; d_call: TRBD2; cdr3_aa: CASSTDGGNTDTQYF
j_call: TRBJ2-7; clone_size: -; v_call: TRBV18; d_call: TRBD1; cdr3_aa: CASSPSGGTRDEQYF
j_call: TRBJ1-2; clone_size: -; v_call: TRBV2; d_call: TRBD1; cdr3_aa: CASRKDREVTYGYTF
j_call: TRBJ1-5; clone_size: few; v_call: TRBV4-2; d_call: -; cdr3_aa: CASSQGGVDQPQHF
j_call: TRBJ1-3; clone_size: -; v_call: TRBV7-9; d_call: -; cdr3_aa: CASSSRAGAIGNTIYF
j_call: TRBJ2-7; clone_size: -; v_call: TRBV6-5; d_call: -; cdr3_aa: CASSYMWGKYEQYF
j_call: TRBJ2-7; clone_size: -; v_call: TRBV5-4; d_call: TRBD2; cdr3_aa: CASRQAGGPYEQYF
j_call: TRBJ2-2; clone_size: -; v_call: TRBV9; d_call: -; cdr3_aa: CASGKQGNLPELFF
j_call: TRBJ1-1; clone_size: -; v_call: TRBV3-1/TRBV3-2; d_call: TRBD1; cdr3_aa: CASSRSTGDAFF
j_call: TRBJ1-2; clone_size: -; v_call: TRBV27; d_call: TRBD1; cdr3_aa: CASSPRDRNSGYTF
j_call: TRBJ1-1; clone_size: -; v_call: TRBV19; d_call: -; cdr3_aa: CASSLDRNTEAFF
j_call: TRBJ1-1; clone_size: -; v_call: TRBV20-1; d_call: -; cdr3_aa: CSVWDTEAFF
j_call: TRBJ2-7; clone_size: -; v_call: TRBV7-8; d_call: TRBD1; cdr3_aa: CASSYLGTGPYEQYF
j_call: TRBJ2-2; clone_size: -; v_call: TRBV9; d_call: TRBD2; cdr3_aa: CASSRLAGAGELFF
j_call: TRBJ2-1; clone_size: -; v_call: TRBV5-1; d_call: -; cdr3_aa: CASSYQSGLSYNEQFF
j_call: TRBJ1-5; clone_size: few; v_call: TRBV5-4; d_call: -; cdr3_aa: CASSLGQGVNQPQHF
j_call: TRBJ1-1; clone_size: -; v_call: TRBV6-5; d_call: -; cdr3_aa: CASSNRAMNTEAFF
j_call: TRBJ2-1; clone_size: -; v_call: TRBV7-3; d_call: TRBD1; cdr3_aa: CASSPDRGFEQFF
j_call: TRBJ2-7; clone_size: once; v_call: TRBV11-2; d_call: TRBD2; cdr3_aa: CASSLAAGEFYEQYF
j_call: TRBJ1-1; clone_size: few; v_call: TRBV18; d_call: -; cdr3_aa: CASSPKWDTEAFF
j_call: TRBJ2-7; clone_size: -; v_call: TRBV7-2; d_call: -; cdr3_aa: CASSLGRQNEQYF
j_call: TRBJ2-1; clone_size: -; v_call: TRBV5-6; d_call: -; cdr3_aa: CASSRGPSSYNEQFF
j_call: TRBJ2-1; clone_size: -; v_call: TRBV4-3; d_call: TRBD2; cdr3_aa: CASSQDSMGLAGLEQFF
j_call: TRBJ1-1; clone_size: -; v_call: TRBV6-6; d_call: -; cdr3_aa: CASRFTEAFF
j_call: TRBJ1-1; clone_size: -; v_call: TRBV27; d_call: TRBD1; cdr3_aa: CASSMTSGTGITEAFF
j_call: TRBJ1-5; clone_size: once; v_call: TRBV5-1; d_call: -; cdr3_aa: CASSLEPDQPQHF
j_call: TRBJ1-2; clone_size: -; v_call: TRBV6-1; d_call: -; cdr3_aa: CASSETGNYGYTF
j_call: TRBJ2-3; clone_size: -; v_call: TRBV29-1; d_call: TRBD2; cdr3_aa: CSVEGSGGDTQYF
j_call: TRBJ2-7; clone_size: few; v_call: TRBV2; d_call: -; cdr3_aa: CASRPGLEVDQYF
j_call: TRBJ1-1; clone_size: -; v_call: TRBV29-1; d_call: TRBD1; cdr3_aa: CSVRQGGNTEAFF
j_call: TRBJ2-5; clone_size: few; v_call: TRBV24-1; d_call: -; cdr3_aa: CATSDSGELETQYF
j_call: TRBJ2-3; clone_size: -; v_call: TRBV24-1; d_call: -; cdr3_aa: CATSDPLKRGTQYF
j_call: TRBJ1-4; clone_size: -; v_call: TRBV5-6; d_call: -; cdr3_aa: CASSFRTAFHEKLFF